Shown below are 8 T cell receptor beta chains from a single sample sequenced in a study of breast tumors, draining lymph nodes, adjacent tissues. TCRdb re-analysed the multiplex PCR reads in MiXCR, keeping a single row per CDR3 protein. The data hold 20,000 to 25,000 distinct CDR3 sequences, with about 41% observed a single time. The specimen was breast tumor tissue. These receptors all stem from a female donor with breast cancer. Some clones in this sample may be carry-over from other donors' samples.

By its share, this clonotype is medium-sized (0.01 to 0.1%). V usage is TRBV7-2 and J usage is TRBJ2-5, with D perhaps TRBD2 (6 bases). The CDR3 is made up of 13 amino acids. CDR1 is SGHTA, CDR2 FQGNSA, per germline. V lost 5 bases to trimming and J lost 2 bases, with 9 bases between them. For the CDR3, the DNA is TGTGCCAGCAGCGTGGGACTTCAAGAGACCCAGTACTTC. Translation gives CASSVGLQETQYF.

The chain employs TRBV2 and TRBJ1-5; no clear D gene. Deletions cut 1 base from V and 3 bases from J, with 10 bases between. The CDR3 consists of 15 residues. Germline CDR1 and CDR2: SNHLY and FYNNEI. The CDR3 reads CASSEVWGYNQPQHF. The CDR3, as DNA: TGTGCCAGCAGTGAAGTGTGGGGTTACAATCAGCCCCAGCATTTT.

The chain joins TRBV19 to TRBJ1-4; no clear D. CDR1 is LNHDA, CDR2 SQIVND, per germline (reference sequence). The V and J ends lost 9 bases and 7 bases respectively, with 15 bases between them. This CDR3 spans 13 amino acids. Written as DNA, the CDR3 is TGTGCCAGCGCGGAGCTTGGCGCTGAAAAACTGTTTTTT. It is translated as CASAELGAEKLFF. The whole variable domain, remainder taken from reference TRBV19 and TRBJ1-4, is DGGITQSPKYLFRKEGQNVTLSCEQNLNHDAMYWYRQDPGQGLRLIYYSQIVNDFQKGDIAEGYSVSREKKESFPLTVTSAQKNPTAFYLCASAELGAEKLFFGSGTQLSVL.

This clonotype is classed as medium-sized. The chain has TRBV24-1 and TRBJ2-3; 13 bases are a match to TRBD2. The V gene end was trimmed by 5 bases and the J gene end by 4 bases; junction bases not matched to a gene: 17. Germline V lookup: CDR1 KGHDR, CDR2 SFDVKD. This CDR3 has 20 amino acids. The DNA of the CDR3 is TGTGCCACCAGTGCCCCCGAGACTAGCGGGGGGCCGGTTTACGCAGATACGCAGTATTTT. It is translated as CATSAPETSGGPVYADTQYF.

The chain links TRBV6-5 to TRBJ2-1; TRBD2 matches at 11 bases. The CDR3 extends over 17 amino acids. Germline V lookup: CDR1 MNHEY, CDR2 SVGAGI. Trimming took 6 bases from V and 5 from J; bases not matched to a gene: 12. In nucleotides, the CDR3 is TGTGCCAGCAGCCATACTATCCGACTAGCGGGGAACAATGAGCAGTTCTTC. Protein: CASSHTIRLAGNNEQFF.

The rearrangement joins TRBV5-6 to TRBJ2-5; tentative D call: TRBD1 (6 bases). Per germline, CDR1 SGHDT and CDR2 YYEEEE. V dropped 0 bases and J dropped 2 bases, with 8 bases sitting between them. CDR3 length: 14 residues. The CDR3 reads CASSLVTGQETQYF. The CDR3, as DNA: TGTGCCAGCAGCTTGGTCACAGGGCAAGAGACCCAGTACTTC.

This clonotype was seen ten or more times. The rearrangement uses TRBV7-2 and TRBJ2-3; TRBD2 agrees at 7 bases. Germline V gives CDR1 SGHTA, CDR2 FQGNSA. With 4 bases clipped from V and 6 bases from J, the junction kept 10 bases outside the gene matches. This CDR3 spans 15 amino acids. CDR3 in amino acids: CASSSSGLHVDTQYF. CDR3 sequence (DNA): TGTGCCAGCAGCTCCTCGGGACTACACGTGGATACGCAGTATTTT.

Remarks on this clonotype: Its ends do not fully match the called genes, so a read error is possible. The chain links TRBV4-2 to TRBJ1-2; tentatively, D is TRBD1 (5 bases). The CDR3 extends over 13 amino acids. Germline lookup yields CDR1 LGHNA and CDR2 YNFKEQ. CDR3 amino acids: CASSLWDACGCTF. CDR3 bases: TGTGCCAGCAGCCTCTGGGACGCCTGTGGCTGCACCTTC.